A selection of T cell receptor beta chains follows, all from one sample in a study of T cells in Graves' hyperthyroidism and ophthalmopathy. TCRdb ran MiXCR on the multiplex PCR reads and lists one entry per CDR3 protein. The data show under 800,000 distinct CDR3 sequences, with roughly 15% seen just once and 10% held by the top ten. Sequences were obtained from blood. The receptors were gathered from a woman aged 18-29 years with Graves' hyperthyroidism. Both conserved end residues are part of each CDR3. D genes are given only for firm matches. Rows give clone size only sometimes, using once, few, many, or a class for an expanded clone.

D gene: -; J gene: TRBJ2-2; clone size: many; CDR3 length: 14; V gene: TRBV28; CDR3 DNA: TGTGCCAGCAGTTTACGGTGGCTTCAGAGGGAGCTGTTTTTT; CDR3 protein: CASSLRWLQRELFF
D gene: -; J gene: TRBJ1-2; clone size: -; CDR3 length: 15; V gene: TRBV7-2; CDR3 DNA: TGTGCCAGCAGCTTAGTTGACAGAGACAACTATGGCTACACCTTC; CDR3 protein: CASSLVDRDNYGYTF
D gene: -; J gene: TRBJ2-3; clone size: many; CDR3 length: 15; V gene: TRBV27; CDR3 DNA: TGTGCCAGCAGTTTGGGGACATCCGCCGGAGATACGCAGTATTTT; CDR3 protein: CASSLGTSAGDTQYF
D gene: -; J gene: TRBJ2-2; clone size: -; CDR3 length: 14; V gene: TRBV10-1; CDR3 DNA: TGCGCCAGCAGTGAAGTGGAGGGGACTGGGGAGCTGTTTTTT; CDR3 protein: CASSEVEGTGELFF
D gene: TRBD1; J gene: TRBJ2-7; clone size: many; CDR3 length: 14; V gene: TRBV12-3/TRBV12-4; CDR3 DNA: TGTGCCAGCAGTTCGACAGGGGGCTCCTACGAGCAGTACTTC; CDR3 protein: CASSSTGGSYEQYF
D gene: -; J gene: TRBJ1-2; clone size: few; CDR3 length: 13; V gene: TRBV5-1; CDR3 DNA: TGCGCCAGCACCTGGGCGATGGACGGTGGCTACACCTTC; CDR3 protein: CASTWAMDGGYTF
D gene: -; J gene: TRBJ1-5; clone size: -; CDR3 length: 15; V gene: TRBV19; CDR3 DNA: TGTGCCAGTAGTATAGGCCAAGCTCGCAATCAGCCCCAGCATTTT; CDR3 protein: CASSIGQARNQPQHF
D gene: -; J gene: TRBJ2-7; clone size: many; CDR3 length: 14; V gene: TRBV29-1; CDR3 DNA: TGCAGCGTTGCCCCTATGGAGAGCTCCTACGAGCAGTACTTC; CDR3 protein: CSVAPMESSYEQYF
D gene: TRBD1; J gene: TRBJ1-3; clone size: -; CDR3 length: 15; V gene: TRBV25-1; CDR3 DNA: TGTGCCAGCAGTGAATCGAGGGGGCTTGGAAACACCATATATTTT; CDR3 protein: CASSESRGLGNTIYF
D gene: -; J gene: TRBJ1-1; clone size: -; CDR3 length: 12; V gene: TRBV2; CDR3 DNA: TGTGCCAGCAGTGGGCAGGGCACTGAAGCTTTCTTT; CDR3 protein: CASSGQGTEAFF
D gene: -; J gene: TRBJ1-4; clone size: few; CDR3 length: 15; V gene: TRBV10-3; CDR3 DNA: TGTGCCATCAGGGAGTCGGGATCAACTAATGAAAAACTGTTTTTT; CDR3 protein: CAIRESGSTNEKLFF
D gene: -; J gene: TRBJ2-1; clone size: -; CDR3 length: 15; V gene: TRBV7-9; CDR3 DNA: TGTGCCAGCAGCTCTGGGGCGGCCCCGAGGGATGAGCAGTTCTTC; CDR3 protein: CASSSGAAPRDEQFF